This T cell receptor (beta chain) was recovered during a study of identical twins. Each CDR3 protein gets one entry after TCRdb re-called the 5' RACE reads with MiXCR. The repertoire includes 300,000 to 400,000 distinct CDR3 sequences, around an eighth of them detected once, and just over 7% sits in the top ten. This CDR3 is 15 amino acids long. Trimming took 3 bases from V and 3 from J; bases not matched to a gene: 4. Germline V gives CDR1 DFQATT, CDR2 SNEGSKA (reference sequence). This clonotype was recorded at least ten times. Antigen unknown. Study-level findings and limits: Fewer insertions marked abundant cord blood beta clonotypes; young adult naive trended weakly, memory not at all. Excess sharing between twins was weaker in beta out-of-frame sequences. Out-of-frame TCR alpha sharing observed in monozygotic twins exceeded model estimates. Invariant populations such as MAIT and iNKT cells could partly muddle zero-insertion analyses.

These data were likewise used in another study, on yellow fever vaccine responses in identical twins.

The sequence derives from a young woman in good health. The source material was CD8+ T cells sorted from blood. The chain recombines TRBV20-1 with TRBJ2-1; TRBD2 aligns across 11 bases. DNA for the CDR3: TGCAGTGCTAGGACTAGCGGGGTGGACTACAATGAGCAGTTCTTC. The encoded protein is CSARTSGVDYNEQFF.